This TCR beta chain was captured by sequencing in a study of CD4 T cells in relation to SARS-CoV-2 and coronaviruses. Study details: Two subjects were Hispanic; patients were roughly eight males and 4 females.

Naive and memory CD4+ T cells came from enriched cryopreserved PBMCs. Points on this clone: Its target is unknown.

Looked up from germline, CDR1 is GTSNPN and CDR2 is SVGIG (reference sequence). V gave up 2 bases and J gave up 7 bases; unmatched junction bases: 0. The CDR3 runs 12 residues. Study-wide results and caveats: This crossreactivity analysis covered spike protein alone, no other viral proteins.

Deep TCR-beta sequencing used DNA from uncultured naive and memory CD4+ T cells. Sequencing was performed with immunoSEQ multiplex PCR; in TCRdb, only in-frame clones are kept and a portion is missing. The sample consists of tens of thousands of clones, approximately 87% of them appearing once. The receptor comes from an adult with COVID-19. Sequences were obtained from memory CD4+ T cells from PBMCs. The chain is built from TRBV30 and TRBJ2-5; 11 nucleotides line up with TRBD2. The DNA of the CDR3 is TGTGCCTGGAGTACTAGCGGGGGGACCCAGTACTTC. Residues: CAWSTSGGTQYF.